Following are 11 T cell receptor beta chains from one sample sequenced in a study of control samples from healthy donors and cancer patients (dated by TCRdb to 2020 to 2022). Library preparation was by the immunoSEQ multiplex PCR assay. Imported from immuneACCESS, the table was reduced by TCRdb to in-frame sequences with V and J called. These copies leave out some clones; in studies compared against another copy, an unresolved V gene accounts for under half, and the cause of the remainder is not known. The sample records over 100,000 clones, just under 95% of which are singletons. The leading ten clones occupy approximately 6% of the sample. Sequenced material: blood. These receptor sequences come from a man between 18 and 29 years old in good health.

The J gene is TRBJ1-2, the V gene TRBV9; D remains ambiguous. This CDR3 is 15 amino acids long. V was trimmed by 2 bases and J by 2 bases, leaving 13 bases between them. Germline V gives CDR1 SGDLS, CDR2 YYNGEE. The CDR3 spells CASSVSGPANYGYTF. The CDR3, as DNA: TGTGCCAGCAGCGTGTCCGGGCCTGCGAACTATGGCTACACCTTC.

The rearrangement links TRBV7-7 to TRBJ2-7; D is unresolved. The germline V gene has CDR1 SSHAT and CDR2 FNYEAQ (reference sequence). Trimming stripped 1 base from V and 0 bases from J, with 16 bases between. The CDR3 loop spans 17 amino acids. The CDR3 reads CASSLVSDDLPSYEQYF. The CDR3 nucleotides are TGTGCCAGCAGCTTAGTATCGGACGATCTTCCCTCCTACGAGCAGTACTTC.

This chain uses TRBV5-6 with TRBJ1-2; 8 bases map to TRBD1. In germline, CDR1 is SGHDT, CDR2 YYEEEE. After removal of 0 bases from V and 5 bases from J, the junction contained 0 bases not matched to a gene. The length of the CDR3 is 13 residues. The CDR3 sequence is CASSLGTGYGYTF. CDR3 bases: TGTGCCAGCAGCTTGGGGACAGGGTATGGCTACACCTTC.

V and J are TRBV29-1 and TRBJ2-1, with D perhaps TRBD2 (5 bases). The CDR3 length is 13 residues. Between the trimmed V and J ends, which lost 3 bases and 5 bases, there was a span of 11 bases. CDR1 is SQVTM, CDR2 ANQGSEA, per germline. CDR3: CSVDEGINNEQFF. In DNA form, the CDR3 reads TGCAGCGTTGATGAGGGCATAAACAATGAGCAGTTCTTC.

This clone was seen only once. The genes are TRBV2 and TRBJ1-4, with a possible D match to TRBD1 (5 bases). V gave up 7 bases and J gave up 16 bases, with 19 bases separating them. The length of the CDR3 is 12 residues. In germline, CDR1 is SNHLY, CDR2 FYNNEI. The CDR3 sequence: CASNSGPGLGFF. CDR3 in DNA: TGTGCCAGCAATTCAGGGCCTGGCCTCGGGTTTTTT. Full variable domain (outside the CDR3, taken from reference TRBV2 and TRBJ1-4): EPEVTQTPSHQVTQMGQEVILRCVPISNHLYFYWYRQILGQKVEFLVSFYNNEISEKSEIFDDQFSVERPDGSNFTLKIRSTKLEDSAMYFCASNSGPGLGFFGSGTQLSVL.

This chain's CDR3 is CASSARTNTGELFF. As DNA, the CDR3 is TGTGCCAGCAGTGCGCGGACGAACACCGGGGAGCTGTTTTTT. This rearrangement joins TRBV2 to TRBJ2-2, with D unresolved. Germline lookup yields CDR1 SNHLY and CDR2 FYNNEI. V was pared by 4 bases and J by 0 bases, with 6 bases between. There are 14 residues in the CDR3. Full variable domain (remainder filled in from reference TRBV2 and TRBJ2-2): EPEVTQTPSHQVTQMGQEVILRCVPISNHLYFYWYRQILGQKVEFLVSFYNNEISEKSEIFDDQFSVERPDGSNFTLKIRSTKLEDSAMYFCASSARTNTGELFFGEGSRLTVL.

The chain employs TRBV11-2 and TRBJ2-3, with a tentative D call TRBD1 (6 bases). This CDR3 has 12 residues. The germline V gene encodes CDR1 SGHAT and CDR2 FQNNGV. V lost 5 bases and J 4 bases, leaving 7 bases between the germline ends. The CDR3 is CASSGQSDTQYF. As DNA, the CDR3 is TGTGCCAGCAGCGGACAGTCAGATACGCAGTATTTT.

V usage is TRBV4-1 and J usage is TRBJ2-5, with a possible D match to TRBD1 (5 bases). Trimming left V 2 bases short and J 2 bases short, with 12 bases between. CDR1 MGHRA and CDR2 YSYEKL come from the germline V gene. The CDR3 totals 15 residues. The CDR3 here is CASSQRDQGQETQYF. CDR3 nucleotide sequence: TGCGCCAGCAGCCAAAGGGATCAGGGACAAGAGACCCAGTACTTC.

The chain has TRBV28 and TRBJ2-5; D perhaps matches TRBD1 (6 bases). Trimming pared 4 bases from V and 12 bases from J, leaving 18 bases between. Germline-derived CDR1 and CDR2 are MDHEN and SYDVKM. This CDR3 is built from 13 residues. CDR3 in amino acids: CASSSMDSGGKYF. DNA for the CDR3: TGTGCCAGCAGTTCCATGGACAGTGGGGGAAAGTACTTC.

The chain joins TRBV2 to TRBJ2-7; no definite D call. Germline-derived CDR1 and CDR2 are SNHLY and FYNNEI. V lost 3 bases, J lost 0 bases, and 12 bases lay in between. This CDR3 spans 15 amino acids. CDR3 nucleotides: TGTGCCAGCAGTGATGCGTCGGTGCTCTCCTACGAGCAGTACTTC. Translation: CASSDASVLSYEQYF.

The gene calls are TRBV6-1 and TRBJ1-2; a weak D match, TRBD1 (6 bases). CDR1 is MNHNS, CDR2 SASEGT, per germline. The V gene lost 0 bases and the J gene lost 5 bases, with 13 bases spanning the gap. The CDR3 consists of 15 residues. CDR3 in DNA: TGTGCCAGCAGTGAAGCAGGGGGAGGTTATTATGGCTACACCTTC. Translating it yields CASSEAGGGYYGYTF.